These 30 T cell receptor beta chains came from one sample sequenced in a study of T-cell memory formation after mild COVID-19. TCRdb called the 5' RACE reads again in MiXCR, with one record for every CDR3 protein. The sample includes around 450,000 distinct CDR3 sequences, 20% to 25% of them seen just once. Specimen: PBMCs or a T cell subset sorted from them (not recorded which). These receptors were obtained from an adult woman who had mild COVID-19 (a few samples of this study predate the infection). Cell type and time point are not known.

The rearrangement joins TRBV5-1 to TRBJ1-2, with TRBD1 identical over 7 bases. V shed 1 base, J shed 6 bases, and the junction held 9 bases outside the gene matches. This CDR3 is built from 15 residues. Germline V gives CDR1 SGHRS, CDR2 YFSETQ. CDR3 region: CASSLSQGGENGYTF. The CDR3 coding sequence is TGCGCCAGCAGCTTGTCGCAGGGGGGAGAAAATGGCTACACCTTC.

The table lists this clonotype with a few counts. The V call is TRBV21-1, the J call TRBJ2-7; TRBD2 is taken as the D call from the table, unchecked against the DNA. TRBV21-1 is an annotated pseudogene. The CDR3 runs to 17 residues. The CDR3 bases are TGTGCCAGCAGCAAAGGCGGTAGGCAGCGAAGCTCCTACGAGCAGTACTTC. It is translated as CASSKGGRQRSSYEQYF.

CDR3 region: CAISESRGLRHTEAFF. The CDR3 region has the DNA TGTGCCATCAGTGAGTCGAGGGGCCTTCGCCACACTGAAGCTTTCTTT. This sequence joins TRBV10-3 and TRBJ1-1, with a possible D match to TRBD1 (5 bases). Trimming took off 0 bases at V and 3 bases at J, with 14 bases between the two ends. The CDR3 sequence is 16 residues long. In germline, CDR1 is ENHRY, CDR2 SYGVKD.

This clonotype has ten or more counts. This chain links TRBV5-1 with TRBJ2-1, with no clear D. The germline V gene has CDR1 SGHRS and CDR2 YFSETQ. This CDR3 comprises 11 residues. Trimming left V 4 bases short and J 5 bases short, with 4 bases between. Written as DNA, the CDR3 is TGCGCCAGCAGCGGTCACAATGAGCAGTTCTTC. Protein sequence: CASSGHNEQFF.

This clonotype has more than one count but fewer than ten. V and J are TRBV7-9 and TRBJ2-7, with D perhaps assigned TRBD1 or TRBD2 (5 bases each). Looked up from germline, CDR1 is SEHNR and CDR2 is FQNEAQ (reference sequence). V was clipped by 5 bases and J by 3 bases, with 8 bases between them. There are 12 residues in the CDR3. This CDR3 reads CASSRGRYEQYF. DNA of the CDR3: TGTGCCAGCAGCCGGGGACGCTACGAGCAGTACTTC. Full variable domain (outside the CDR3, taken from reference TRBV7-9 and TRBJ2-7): DTGVSQNPRHKITKRGQNVTFRCDPISEHNRLYWYRQTLGQGPEFLTYFQNEAQLEKSRLLSDRFSAERPKGSFSTLEIQRTEQGDSAMYLCASSRGRYEQYFGPGTRLTVT.

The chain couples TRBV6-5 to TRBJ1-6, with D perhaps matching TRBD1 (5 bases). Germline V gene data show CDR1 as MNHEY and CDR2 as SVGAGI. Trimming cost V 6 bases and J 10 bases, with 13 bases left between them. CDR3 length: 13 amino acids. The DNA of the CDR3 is TGTGCCAGCAGCCAGGGAGGAGGCTCACCCCTCCACTTT. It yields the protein CASSQGGGSPLHF.

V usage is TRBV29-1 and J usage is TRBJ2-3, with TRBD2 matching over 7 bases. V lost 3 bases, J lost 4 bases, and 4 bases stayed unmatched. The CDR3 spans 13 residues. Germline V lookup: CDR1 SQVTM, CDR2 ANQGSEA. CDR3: CSVDRGSPDTQYF. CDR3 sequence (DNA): TGCAGCGTTGACCGCGGGAGTCCAGATACGCAGTATTTT.

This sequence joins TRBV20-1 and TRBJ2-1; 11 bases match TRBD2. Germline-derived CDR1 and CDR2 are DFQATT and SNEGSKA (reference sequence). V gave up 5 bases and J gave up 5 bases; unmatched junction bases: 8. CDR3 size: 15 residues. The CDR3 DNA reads TGCAGTGCTGGTAGCGGGAGGGCCGCCAACAATGAGCAGTTCTTC. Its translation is CSAGSGRAANNEQFF.

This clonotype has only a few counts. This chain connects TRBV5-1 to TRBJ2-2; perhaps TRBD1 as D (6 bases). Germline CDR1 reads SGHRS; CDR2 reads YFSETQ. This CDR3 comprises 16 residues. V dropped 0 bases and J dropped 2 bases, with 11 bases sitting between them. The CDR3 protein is CASSLVVQGNTGELFF. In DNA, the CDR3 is TGCGCCAGCAGCTTGGTGGTACAGGGAAACACCGGGGAGCTGTTTTTT.

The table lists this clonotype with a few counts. CDR3 nucleotide sequence: TGTGCCAGCAGCAGAACCACAGGGCGGAATTCACCCCTCCACTTT. Residues: CASSRTTGRNSPLHF. The chain joins TRBV11-2 to TRBJ1-6; a weak D match, TRBD1 (6 bases). Between the trimmed V and J ends, which lost 5 bases and 7 bases, there was a span of 15 bases. This CDR3 is built from 15 residues. Germline V lookup: CDR1 SGHAT, CDR2 FQNNGV.

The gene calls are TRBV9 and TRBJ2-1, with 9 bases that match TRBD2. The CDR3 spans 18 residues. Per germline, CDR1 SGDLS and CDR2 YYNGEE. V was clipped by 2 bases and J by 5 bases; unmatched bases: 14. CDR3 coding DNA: TGTGCCAGCAGCGTGTCCCTAGCGGGACCGCCGGTTGACAATGAGCAGTTCTTC. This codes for CASSVSLAGPPVDNEQFF.

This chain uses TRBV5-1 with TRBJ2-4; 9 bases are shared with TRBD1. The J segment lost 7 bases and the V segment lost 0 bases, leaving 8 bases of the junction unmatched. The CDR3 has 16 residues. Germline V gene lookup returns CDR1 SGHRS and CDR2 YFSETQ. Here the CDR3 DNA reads TGCGCCAGCAGCTTGGGGGGCGCCGGGACAGGGAACATTCAGTACTTC. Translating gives CASSLGGAGTGNIQYF.

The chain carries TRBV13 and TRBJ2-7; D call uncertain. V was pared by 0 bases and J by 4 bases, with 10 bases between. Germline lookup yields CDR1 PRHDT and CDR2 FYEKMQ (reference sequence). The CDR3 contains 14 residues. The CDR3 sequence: CASSLGLRRYEQYF. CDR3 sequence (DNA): TGTGCCAGCAGCTTAGGCCTCCGGAGATACGAGCAGTACTTC.

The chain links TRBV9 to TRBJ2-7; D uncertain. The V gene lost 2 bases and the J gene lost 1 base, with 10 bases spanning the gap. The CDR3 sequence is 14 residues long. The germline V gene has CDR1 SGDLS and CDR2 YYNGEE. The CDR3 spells CASSVSAPSYEQYF. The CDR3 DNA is TGTGCCAGCAGCGTCTCAGCGCCTTCCTACGAGCAGTACTTC.

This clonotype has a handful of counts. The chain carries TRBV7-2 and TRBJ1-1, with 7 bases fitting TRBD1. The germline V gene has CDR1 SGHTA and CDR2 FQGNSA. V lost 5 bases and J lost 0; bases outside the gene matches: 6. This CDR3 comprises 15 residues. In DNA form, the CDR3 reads TGTGCCAGCAGCCTGACAGGGATTGTGAACACTGAAGCTTTCTTT. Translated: CASSLTGIVNTEAFF.

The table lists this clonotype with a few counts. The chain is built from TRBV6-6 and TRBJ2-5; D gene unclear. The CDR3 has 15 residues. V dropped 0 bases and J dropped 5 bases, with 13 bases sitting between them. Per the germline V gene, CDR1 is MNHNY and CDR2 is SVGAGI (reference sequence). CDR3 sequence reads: CASSYSPASRETQYF. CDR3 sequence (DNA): TGTGCCAGCAGTTACTCCCCGGCCAGCCGGGAGACCCAGTACTTC.

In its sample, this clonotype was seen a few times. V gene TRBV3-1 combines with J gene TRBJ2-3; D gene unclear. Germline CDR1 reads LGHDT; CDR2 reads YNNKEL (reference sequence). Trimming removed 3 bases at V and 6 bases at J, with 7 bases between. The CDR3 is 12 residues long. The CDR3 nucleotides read TGTGCCAGCAGCCATTCGGTTGATACGCAGTATTTT. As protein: CASSHSVDTQYF.

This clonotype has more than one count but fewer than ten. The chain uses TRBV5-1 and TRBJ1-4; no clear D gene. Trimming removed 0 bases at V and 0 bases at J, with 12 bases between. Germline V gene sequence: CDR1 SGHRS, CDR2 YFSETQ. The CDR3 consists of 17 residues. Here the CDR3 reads CASSLGRIAATNEKLFF. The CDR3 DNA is TGCGCCAGCAGCTTGGGACGGATAGCAGCAACTAATGAAAAACTGTTTTTT. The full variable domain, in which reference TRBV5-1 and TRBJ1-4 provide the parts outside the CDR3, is KAGVTQTPRYLIKTRGQQVTLSCSPISGHRSVSWYQQTPGQGLQFLFEYFSETQRNKGNFPGRFSGRQFSNSRSEMNVSTLELGDSALYLCASSLGRIAATNEKLFFGSGTQLSVL.

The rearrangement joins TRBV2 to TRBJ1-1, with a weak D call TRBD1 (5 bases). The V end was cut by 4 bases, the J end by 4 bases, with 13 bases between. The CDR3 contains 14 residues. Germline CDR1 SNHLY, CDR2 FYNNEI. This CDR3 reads CASSVKGGTTEAFF. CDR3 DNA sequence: TGTGCCAGCAGTGTCAAGGGTGGGACCACTGAAGCTTTCTTT.

CDR3 in amino acids: CASRNRAVRETQYF. CDR3 nucleotides: TGTGCCAGCAGAAACAGGGCCGTCCGGGAGACCCAGTACTTC. The J gene is TRBJ2-5, the V gene TRBV12-3 or TRBV12-4; a weak D match, TRBD1 (6 bases). V shed 6 bases and J shed 5 bases, with 16 bases lying between them. This CDR3 region has 14 residues.

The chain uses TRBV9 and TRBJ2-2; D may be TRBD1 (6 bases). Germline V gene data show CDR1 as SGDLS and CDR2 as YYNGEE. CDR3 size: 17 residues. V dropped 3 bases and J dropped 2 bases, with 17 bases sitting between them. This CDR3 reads CASSESEGTTNTGELFF. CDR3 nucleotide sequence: TGTGCCAGCAGCGAATCAGAGGGGACAACTAACACCGGGGAGCTGTTTTTT.

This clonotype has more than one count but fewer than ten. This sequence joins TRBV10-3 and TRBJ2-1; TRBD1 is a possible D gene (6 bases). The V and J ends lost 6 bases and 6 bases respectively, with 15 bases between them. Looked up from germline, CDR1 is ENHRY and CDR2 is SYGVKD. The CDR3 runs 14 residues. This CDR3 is CAISPGTWSNEQFF. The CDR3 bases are TGTGCCATCAGCCCCGGGACATGGTCCAATGAGCAGTTCTTC.

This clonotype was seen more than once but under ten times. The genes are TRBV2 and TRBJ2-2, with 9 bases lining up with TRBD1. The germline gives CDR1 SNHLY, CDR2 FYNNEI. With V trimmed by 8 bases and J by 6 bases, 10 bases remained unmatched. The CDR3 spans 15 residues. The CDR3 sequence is CASHRGQGVAGELFF. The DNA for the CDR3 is TGTGCCAGCCATAGGGGACAGGGAGTCGCCGGGGAGCTGTTTTTT.

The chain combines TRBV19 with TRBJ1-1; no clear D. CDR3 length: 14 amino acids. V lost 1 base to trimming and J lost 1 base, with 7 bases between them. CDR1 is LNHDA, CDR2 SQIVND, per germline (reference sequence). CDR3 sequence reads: CASSIGPRNTEAFF. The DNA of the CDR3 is TGTGCCAGTAGTATAGGTCCTCGGAACACTGAAGCTTTCTTT. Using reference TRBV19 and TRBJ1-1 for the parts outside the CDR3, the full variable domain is DGGITQSPKYLFRKEGQNVTLSCEQNLNHDAMYWYRQDPGQGLRLIYYSQIVNDFQKGDIAEGYSVSREKKESFPLTVTSAQKNPTAFYLCASSIGPRNTEAFFGQGTRLTVV.

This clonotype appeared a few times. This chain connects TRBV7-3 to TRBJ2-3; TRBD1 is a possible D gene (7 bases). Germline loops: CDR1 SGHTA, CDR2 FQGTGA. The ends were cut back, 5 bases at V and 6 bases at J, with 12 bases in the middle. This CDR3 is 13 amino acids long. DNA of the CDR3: TGTGCCAGCAGCACAGGGGCGGGGGATACGCAGTATTTT. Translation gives CASSTGAGDTQYF.

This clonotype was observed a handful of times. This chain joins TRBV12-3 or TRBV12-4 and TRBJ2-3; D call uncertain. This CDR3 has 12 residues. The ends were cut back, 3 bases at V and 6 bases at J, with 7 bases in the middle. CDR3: CASSLSEDTQYF. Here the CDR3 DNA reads TGTGCCAGCAGTTTGAGTGAGGATACGCAGTATTTT.

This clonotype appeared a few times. The CDR3 sequence: CASRSSGSPDTQYF. CDR3 coding DNA: TGCGCCAGCAGATCTAGCGGGAGTCCAGATACGCAGTATTTT. The chain joins TRBV5-1 to TRBJ2-3, with 10 positions matching TRBD2. The V segment lost 5 bases and the J segment 4 bases; nucleotides outside the gene matches: 4. The CDR3 is 14 amino acids. CDR1 is SGHRS and CDR2 is YFSETQ in the germline V gene.

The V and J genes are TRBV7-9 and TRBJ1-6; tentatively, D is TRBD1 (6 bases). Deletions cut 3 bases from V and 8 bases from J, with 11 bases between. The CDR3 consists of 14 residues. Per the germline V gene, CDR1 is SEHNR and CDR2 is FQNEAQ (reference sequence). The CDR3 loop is CASSFRDTDSPLHF. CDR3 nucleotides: TGTGCCAGCAGCTTCCGGGACACCGATTCACCCCTCCACTTT.

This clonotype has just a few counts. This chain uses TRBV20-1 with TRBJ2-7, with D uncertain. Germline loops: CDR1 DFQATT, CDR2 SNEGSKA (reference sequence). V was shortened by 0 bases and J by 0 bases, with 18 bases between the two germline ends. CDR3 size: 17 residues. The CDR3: CSARDFDVGGLSYEQYF. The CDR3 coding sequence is TGCAGTGCTAGAGATTTCGACGTAGGCGGCCTCTCCTACGAGCAGTACTTC.

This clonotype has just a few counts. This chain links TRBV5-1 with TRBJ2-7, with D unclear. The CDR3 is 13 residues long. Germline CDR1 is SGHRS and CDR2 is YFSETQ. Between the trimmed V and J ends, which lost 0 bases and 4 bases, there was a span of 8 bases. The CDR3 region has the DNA TGCGCCAGCAGCTTGGGTTCGGCGTACGAGCAGTACTTC. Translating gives CASSLGSAYEQYF.